The next 3 T cell receptor beta chains were all read from a single sample in a study of shared clonotypes between healthy human individuals. Libraries were prepared by immunoSEQ multiplex PCR; TCRdb keeps only in-frame clonotypes and omits some of them. The sample contains some 120,000 clones, approximately 70% of which appear only once. Sequencing was done on a sample of memory CD8+ T cells sorted from blood. The subset denotes: CD45RO+ cells pooled with CCR7-negative TemRA cells. These receptor sequences come from a woman aged 25 to 39 in good health.

J is TRBJ2-5 and V is TRBV5-4, with D perhaps assigned TRBD1 or TRBD2 (6 bases each). Trimming shortened V by 4 bases and J by 5 bases, and 21 bases separated the two germline ends. This CDR3 has 16 residues. CDR1 and CDR2 (germline): SGHNT, YYREEE (reference sequence). In DNA form, the CDR3 reads TGTGCCAGCAGCCCCCGATTCGGACAGCGGGCGGAGACCCAGTACTTC. It yields the protein CASSPRFGQRAETQYF. The variable domain in full, with the rest retrieved from reference TRBV5-4 and TRBJ2-5, is ETGVTQSPTHLIKTRGQQVTLRCSSQSGHNTVSWYQQALGQGPQFIFQYYREEENGRGNFPPRFSGLQFPNYSSELNVNALELDDSALYLCASSPRFGQRAETQYFGPGTRLLVL.

The genes are TRBV4-1 and TRBJ2-1, with 7 bases identical to TRBD2. Germline assignment: CDR1 MGHRA and CDR2 YSYEKL. The CDR3 has 13 residues. Trimming took 4 bases from V and 6 from J; bases not matched to a gene: 3. CDR3 loop: CASSRDYGNEQFF. The CDR3 region has the DNA TGCGCCAGCAGCCGGGACTACGGCAATGAGCAGTTCTTC.

This clone was seen ten or more times. The J gene is TRBJ2-2, the V gene TRBV7-3; 8 bases are shared with TRBD1. J gave up 3 bases and V 4 bases, and 4 bases lay outside the gene matches. The CDR3 consists of 15 residues. The germline V gene encodes CDR1 SGHTA and CDR2 FQGTGA. The CDR3 reads CASSYLTGDTGELFF. The CDR3 nucleotides are TGTGCCAGCAGCTACTTGACAGGGGACACCGGGGAGCTGTTTTTT.